The present T cell receptor (beta chain) was sequenced within a study of radiotherapy plus CTLA-4 blockade in lung cancer. Overall study: Disease control was seen in over 25% of patients, objective responses in approximately 20%.

General study points: The study found tumor-derived TCR clones expanded in blood after radiotherapy plus ipilimumab. Reports identified early blood T cell clone dynamics, with interferon-beta, as the best response predictor.

About this clone itself: The antigen is not known.

Some clones are missing from TCRdb's copy, which holds only in-frame ones; the method was immunoSEQ multiplex PCR. The data hold around 70,000 clones, with about 85% observed a single time. The TCR originated in a human donor with non-small cell lung cancer who had a partial response to radiotherapy plus ipilimumab. The starting material was peripheral blood, obtained from a patient treated with radiotherapy plus ipilimumab.

The CDR3 sequence is CASKEQGASNEKLFF. CDR3 sequence (DNA): TGCGCCAGCAAGGAACAGGGGGCGTCTAATGAAAAACTGTTTTTT. V and J are TRBV5-1 and TRBJ1-4; 9 positions match TRBD1. Germline trimming cut 6 bases from V and 3 bases from J; bases unmatched to any gene: 6. Germline CDR1 is SGHRS and CDR2 is YFSETQ. This CDR3 is built from 15 residues.